These 31 T cell receptor beta chains were sequenced from one sample in a study of blood T cells in healthy people across ages. A second roughly 6 to 11 cycle PCR used barcoded and J-beta primers. MiXCR, applied by TCRdb to the 5' RACE reads, yields one record per CDR3 protein. This table holds 1.5 million to 2 million distinct CDR3 sequences, around 50% found once. The sample taken for sequencing was blood. The origin of the receptors is a woman aged 35 to 49 in good health.

The chain uses TRBV11-2 and TRBJ2-5; D is unresolved. The V gene's germline CDR1 is SGHAT and CDR2 FQNNGV. V lost 1 base and J 13 bases, leaving 13 bases between the germline ends. The CDR3 consists of 12 residues. Here the CDR3 DNA reads TGTGCCAGCAGCTTAGGGACGGAAGCATCGTACTTC. Translation gives CASSLGTEASYF.

The J gene is TRBJ2-5, the V gene TRBV7-2, with D perhaps matching TRBD1 (6 bases). Germline values: CDR1 SGHTA, CDR2 FQGNSA. V was trimmed by 9 bases and J by 5 bases, leaving 19 bases between them. CDR3 length equals 14 residues. CDR3 sequence (DNA): TGTGCCAGTAGCGACGGACAGTATGAGGAGACCCAGTACTTC. Amino acid sequence: CASSDGQYEETQYF.

The V and J genes are TRBV25-1 and TRBJ1-2, with D possibly being TRBD1 (5 bases). This CDR3 comprises 14 residues. Looked up from germline, CDR1 is MGHDK and CDR2 is SYGVNS. V was cut by 1 base and J by 1 base, with 7 bases left in between. For the CDR3, the DNA is TGTGCCAGCAGTGAATCAGGGAGTAACTATGGCTACACCTTC. This gives the protein CASSESGSNYGYTF.

This chain joins TRBV7-2 and TRBJ2-7; 7 bases align to TRBD2. This CDR3 has 17 amino acids. V was pared by 1 base and J by 3 bases, with 12 bases of the junction left unmatched. Looked up from germline, CDR1 is SGHTA and CDR2 is FQGNSA. CDR3 coding DNA: TGTGCCAGCAGCTTAGACGGAGGCTGGCGGGAGTACTACGAGCAGTACTTC. Encoded protein: CASSLDGGWREYYEQYF.

This clonotype has at least ten counts. The chain links TRBV11-2 to TRBJ2-5, with 10 bases aligning to TRBD2. The V segment lost 3 bases and the J segment 2 bases; nucleotides outside the gene matches: 3. The CDR3 consists of 15 residues. The germline gives CDR1 SGHAT, CDR2 FQNNGV. The DNA of the CDR3 is TGTGCCAGCAGCTTCCTAGCGGGGGTTCAAGAGACCCAGTACTTC. Translation: CASSFLAGVQETQYF.

This chain uses TRBV6-2 or TRBV6-3 with TRBJ2-5; 10 nucleotides align to TRBD1. CDR1 MNHEY and CDR2 SVGEGT come from the germline V gene. J lost 0 bases, V lost 8 bases, and 3 bases had no gene match. The CDR3 totals 14 residues. CDR3 loop: CASRDRGHQETQYF. The DNA for the CDR3 is TGTGCCAGCCGGGACAGGGGCCACCAAGAGACCCAGTACTTC.

This chain joins TRBV4-1 and TRBJ2-2; D is undetermined. Trimming took 0 bases from V and 6 from J, leaving 14 bases between them. The CDR3 length is 16 residues. Germline V gene data show CDR1 as MGHRA and CDR2 as YSYEKL. Here the CDR3 reads CASSQDGQVGPGELFF. For the CDR3, the DNA is TGCGCCAGCAGCCAAGATGGCCAGGTTGGGCCCGGGGAGCTGTTTTTT.

This chain links TRBV15 with TRBJ2-1; D uncertain. Germline lookup yields CDR1 LNHNV and CDR2 YYDKDF (reference sequence). This CDR3 region has 11 residues. The ends were cut back, 0 bases at V and 13 bases at J, with 7 bases in the middle. Here the CDR3 DNA reads TGTGCCACCAGCAGAGATGGCGAACAGTTCTTC. Amino acids: CATSRDGEQFF.

The chain employs TRBV4-2 and TRBJ1-4, with D maybe TRBD1 (6 bases). The V gene lost 0 bases and the J gene lost 3 bases, with 14 bases spanning the gap. The germline V gene encodes CDR1 LGHNA and CDR2 YNFKEQ. The CDR3 contains 17 residues. In DNA form, the CDR3 reads TGTGCCAGCAGCCAAGAGTATTGGGGGGCTGCTAATGAAAAACTGTTTTTT. The encoded protein is CASSQEYWGAANEKLFF.

The chain links TRBV20-1 to TRBJ2-3, with D possibly matching TRBD2 (5 bases). The CDR3 has 17 amino acids. CDR1 is DFQATT and CDR2 is SNEGSKA in the germline V gene (reference sequence). V lost 0 bases and J 2 bases, leaving 18 bases between the germline ends. The CDR3 here is CSARDRRGSLHTDTQYF. Written as DNA, the CDR3 is TGCAGTGCTAGAGATCGCCGCGGGTCCCTTCACACAGATACGCAGTATTTT.

The J gene is TRBJ2-3, the V gene TRBV11-2, with D maybe TRBD2 (5 bases). The germline V and J ends were trimmed by 0 bases and 3 bases, with 13 bases remaining between them. The CDR3 contains 16 residues. The germline gives CDR1 SGHAT, CDR2 FQNNGV. CDR3 nucleotides: TGTGCCAGCAGCTTAGATTCCCGGGATTGGACAGATACGCAGTATTTT. Translation: CASSLDSRDWTDTQYF. Full variable domain (remainder filled in from reference TRBV11-2 and TRBJ2-3): EAGVAQSPRYKIIEKRQSVAFWCNPISGHATLYWYQQILGQGPKLLIQFQNNGVVDDSQLPKDRFSAERLKGVDSTLKIQPAKLEDSAVYLCASSLDSRDWTDTQYFGPGTRLTVL.

This clonotype was observed at least ten times. This chain connects TRBV7-2 to TRBJ1-5, with unresolved D. This CDR3 region has 13 residues. Germline CDR1 is SGHTA and CDR2 is FQGNSA. The V and J ends lost 5 bases and 3 bases respectively, with 8 bases between them. In DNA, the CDR3 is TGTGCCAGCAGCCCTGGATCCAATCAGCCCCAGCATTTT. This translates into CASSPGSNQPQHF.

The chain carries TRBV5-1 and TRBJ2-7; 7 bases fit TRBD2. Germline CDR1 reads SGHRS; CDR2 reads YFSETQ. V dropped 3 bases and J dropped 7; count of bases not matched to a gene: 7. This CDR3 has 13 residues. CDR3 DNA: TGCGCCAGCAGCTCCACTAGCGTCACTGAGCAGTACTTC. It encodes CASSSTSVTEQYF.

The V gene is TRBV29-1, the J gene TRBJ2-7; D is ambiguous. CDR1 SQVTM and CDR2 ANQGSEA come from the germline V gene. V lost 2 bases and J 7 bases, leaving 9 bases between the germline ends. CDR3 length: 11 amino acids. The CDR3 region is CSVEPQGEQYF. The CDR3 DNA reads as TGCAGCGTTGAACCCCAAGGGGAGCAGTACTTC.

The chain recombines TRBV27 with TRBJ2-7; 7 nucleotides match TRBD2. V was pared by 7 bases and J by 0 bases, with 9 bases of the junction left unmatched. CDR1 is MNHEY and CDR2 is SMNVEV in the germline V gene (reference sequence). This CDR3 has 15 amino acids. CDR3 DNA sequence: TGTGCCAGCACTAGTCTAGCGGACGCCTCCTACGAGCAGTACTTC. Translation: CASTSLADASYEQYF.

The table lists this clonotype with a few counts. This chain joins TRBV14 and TRBJ2-7; D is ambiguous. CDR1 SGHDN and CDR2 FVKESK come from the germline V gene. This CDR3 has 15 residues. V was shortened by 1 base and J by 3 bases, with 13 bases between the two germline ends. This CDR3 is CASSQASALHYEQYF. In DNA, the CDR3 is TGTGCCAGCAGCCAAGCGTCCGCCTTACACTACGAGCAGTACTTC.

V usage is TRBV4-1 and J usage is TRBJ2-7, with D possibly TRBD2 on 6 matching bases. Trimming pared 4 bases from V and 6 bases from J, leaving 13 bases between. Germline CDR1 MGHRA, CDR2 YSYEKL. This CDR3 comprises 13 residues. CDR3 in DNA: TGCGCCAGCAGCCTAATGCGGGGTCGCGAGCAGTACTTC. Protein sequence: CASSLMRGREQYF.

The chain links TRBV28 to TRBJ1-4; 9 bases agree with TRBD1. Per germline, CDR1 MDHEN and CDR2 SYDVKM. With V trimmed by 8 bases and J by 7 bases, 5 bases remained unmatched. The CDR3 covers 13 residues. The DNA for the CDR3 is TGTGCCAGCGCGGGACAGGGACTTGAAAAACTGTTTTTT. Its translation: CASAGQGLEKLFF.

The chain is built from TRBV19 and TRBJ2-4; 10 nucleotides align to TRBD1. The J call is in doubt because the DNA end fits TRBJ2-5 better. This CDR3 is built from 15 residues. Germline CDR1 is LNHDA and CDR2 is SQIVND (reference sequence). For the CDR3, the DNA is TGTGCCAGTGGGAGACAGGGGGCGCTGGGGGAGACCCAGTACTTC. This translates into CASGRQGALGETQYF.

The chain combines TRBV6-2 or TRBV6-3 with TRBJ2-3, with TRBD2 identical over 7 bases. Per germline, CDR1 MNHEY and CDR2 SVGEGT. The ends lost 3 bases at V and 2 bases at J; junction bases unmatched: 14. The CDR3 covers 18 residues. The CDR3 coding sequence is TGTGCCAGCAGTTATCTCTTCACGGGGGGAGTTAACACAGATACGCAGTATTTT. Residues: CASSYLFTGGVNTDTQYF.

This clonotype has only a few counts. The chain links TRBV6-6 to TRBJ1-1, with D maybe TRBD1 (5 bases). The CDR3 runs 14 residues. Germline V gene sequence: CDR1 MNHNY, CDR2 SVGAGI (reference sequence). The ends were cut back, 6 bases at V and 3 bases at J, with 14 bases in the middle. The DNA of the CDR3 is TGTGCCAGCAGAGGCTCGGGGCGAGACACTGAAGCTTTCTTT. It translates to CASRGSGRDTEAFF.

This clonotype was seen only a few times. The chain joins TRBV25-1 to TRBJ2-3; 7 bases are shared with TRBD1. J was trimmed by 2 bases and V by 6 bases; bases with no gene match: 5. The CDR3 runs to 14 residues. Germline V CDR1 and CDR2: MGHDK, SYGVNS. Written as DNA, the CDR3 is TGTGCCAGCAGGGACAGGTACGACACAGATACGCAGTATTTT. Translation: CASRDRYDTDTQYF.

About this clonotype itself: An end of the junction differs from the germline gene, which may be a read error. This chain joins TRBV12-3 or TRBV12-4 and TRBJ2-1; D unresolved. The CDR3 is 11 amino acids. CDR3 bases: TGTACCAGCAGCCTATACAATGAGCAGTTCTTC. Residues: CTSSLYNEQFF.

The chain combines TRBV18 with TRBJ2-7; 9 positions match TRBD1. The J segment lost 5 bases and the V segment lost 2 bases, leaving 10 bases of the junction unmatched. Germline loops: CDR1 KGHSH, CDR2 LQKENI. The CDR3 spans 16 residues. CDR3 in DNA: TGTGCCAGCTCACCATTATTGGGACAGGGATCCCACGAGCAGTACTTC. This sequence encodes CASSPLLGQGSHEQYF.

V and J are TRBV27 and TRBJ2-5; no reliable D call. Germline V gene sequence: CDR1 MNHEY, CDR2 SMNVEV (reference sequence). V was clipped by 4 bases and J by 2 bases, with 8 bases between them. This CDR3 is built from 13 residues. DNA of the CDR3: TGTGCCAGCAGTTATACGGAACAAGAGACCCAGTACTTC. It translates to CASSYTEQETQYF.

The chain joins TRBV6-5 to TRBJ1-2; 10 bases line up with TRBD1. Germline CDR1 and CDR2: MNHEY and SVGAGI. This CDR3 has 16 amino acids. The V and J ends lost 6 bases and 7 bases, in that order; junction bases with no gene match: 14. CDR3 nucleotides: TGTGCCAGCAGGGTCAAAATCGGGACAGGGGACGGTGGCTACACCTTC. Translation: CASRVKIGTGDGGYTF.

This chain links TRBV28 with TRBJ2-5; 9 positions agree with TRBD1. The DNA end favors TRBJ2-7, so the J call may be wrong. CDR1 and CDR2 (germline): MDHEN, SYDVKM. The CDR3 runs to 14 residues. The CDR3 is CASSWDRETYEQYF. The DNA for the CDR3 is TGTGCCAGCAGTTGGGACAGGGAAACCTACGAGCAGTACTTC.

In its sample, this clonotype was seen a few times. The chain carries TRBV6-2 or TRBV6-3 and TRBJ2-1; 7 nucleotides align to TRBD2. CDR1 and CDR2 from the germline V gene are MNHEY and SVGEGT. V lost 4 bases, J lost 6 bases, and 9 bases stayed unmatched. The CDR3 has 15 residues. CDR3 region: CASSSAGLPLNEQFF. The CDR3 coding sequence is TGTGCCAGCAGTTCAGCGGGGCTCCCGCTCAATGAGCAGTTCTTC.

A few counts support this clonotype. The V gene is TRBV5-1, the J gene TRBJ2-1; D gene unclear. Germline V CDR1 and CDR2: SGHRS, YFSETQ. Between the trimmed V and J ends, which lost 0 bases and 8 bases, there was a span of 6 bases. The CDR3 length is 12 residues. CDR3 sequence: CASSLARHEQFF. CDR3 DNA: TGCGCCAGCAGCTTGGCCAGGCATGAGCAGTTCTTC.

This sequence joins TRBV28 and TRBJ1-6, with D unclear. V lost 5 bases and J 8 bases, leaving 16 bases between the germline ends. Per the germline V gene, CDR1 is MDHEN and CDR2 is SYDVKM. This CDR3 has 15 residues. The CDR3 region has the DNA TGTGCCAGCAGTCCCCACGGGGAAGAGGATTCACCCCTCCACTTT. Translation: CASSPHGEEDSPLHF. Full variable domain (missing parts from reference TRBV28 and TRBJ1-6): DVKVTQSSRYLVKRTGEKVFLECVQDMDHENMFWYRQDPGLGLRLIYFSYDVKMKEKGDIPEGYSVSREKKERFSLILESASTNQTSMYLCASSPHGEEDSPLHFGNGTRLTVT.

The genes are TRBV24-1 and TRBJ1-2; D is ambiguous. The CDR3 consists of 14 residues. Looked up from germline, CDR1 is KGHDR and CDR2 is SFDVKD. V was pared by 3 bases and J by 2 bases, with 9 bases between. The CDR3 protein is CATSDGGVNYGYTF. CDR3 nucleotide sequence: TGTGCCACCAGTGATGGCGGGGTGAACTATGGCTACACCTTC.